The next 22 T cell receptor beta chains were all read from a single sample in a study of OX40 agonist ivuxolimab in advanced cancers. TCRdb's table, derived via immunoSEQ multiplex PCR, lists solely in-frame clones and lacks some. Found here are tens of thousands of clones, 84% of them singletons; the top ten hold 45% to 60%. Sample: CD4+ or CD8+ T cells sorted from blood, taken in a trial of the OX40 agonist ivuxolimab. The receptors here all came from an adult with an advanced solid tumor such as melanoma, head and neck, liver or kidney cancer.

The rearrangement links TRBV9 to TRBJ1-1, with D possibly being TRBD1 (6 bases). Germline CDR1 is SGDLS and CDR2 is YYNGEE. V was pared by 1 base and J by 3 bases, with 16 bases between. The CDR3 sequence is 16 residues long. The CDR3, as DNA: TGTGCCAGCAGCGTACTCGCGGGGGGCTATGACACTGAAGCTTTCTTT. It codes for CASSVLAGGYDTEAFF.

The genes are TRBV27 and TRBJ2-3; a weak D match, TRBD1 (6 bases). Germline V gene lookup returns CDR1 MNHEY and CDR2 SMNVEV (reference sequence). Trimming stripped 6 bases from V and 3 bases from J, with 16 bases between. CDR3 length: 15 amino acids. The CDR3 sequence is CASRNGGILTDTQYF. CDR3 bases: TGTGCCAGCAGGAATGGGGGCATCTTGACAGATACGCAGTATTTT.

This sequence joins TRBV5-1 and TRBJ2-3, with D perhaps TRBD1 or TRBD2 (5 bases each). CDR3 length: 14 residues. The V end was cut by 0 bases, the J end by 6 bases, with 11 bases between. Germline CDR1 reads SGHRS; CDR2 reads YFSETQ. CDR3 coding DNA: TGCGCCAGCAGCTTGGTCGGGGACCTGGATACGCAGTATTTT. Translation gives CASSLVGDLDTQYF.

The chain combines TRBV10-2 with TRBJ2-5; no clear D. Germline assignment: CDR1 WSHSY and CDR2 SAAADI. V lost 8 bases and J lost 5, with 6 bases in between. The CDR3 spans 10 residues. The CDR3 sequence: CASSGETQYF. CDR3 sequence (DNA): TGCGCCAGCTCTGGGGAGACCCAGTACTTC.

V usage is TRBV9 and J usage is TRBJ2-3; D ambiguous. The germline V gene encodes CDR1 SGDLS and CDR2 YYNGEE. The ends were cut back, 2 bases at V and 5 bases at J, with 3 bases in the middle. This CDR3 comprises 11 residues. Here the CDR3 DNA reads TGTGCCAGCAGCGTTGAAGATACGCAGTATTTT. Translating it yields CASSVEDTQYF.

The chain has TRBV6-1 and TRBJ2-7, with 7 nucleotides matching TRBD2. The CDR3 is made up of 13 amino acids. The J segment lost 0 bases and the V segment lost 9 bases, leaving 5 bases of the junction unmatched. Germline values: CDR1 MNHNS, CDR2 SASEGT. CDR3 sequence: CASIGGGSYEQYF. The CDR3 coding sequence is TGTGCCAGTATTGGGGGGGGCTCCTACGAGCAGTACTTC.

This chain joins TRBV7-9 and TRBJ2-7; 10 bases match TRBD1. The CDR3 totals 15 residues. CDR1 is SEHNR and CDR2 is FQNEAQ in the germline V gene (reference sequence). The ends lost 1 base at V and 3 bases at J; junction bases unmatched: 3. CDR3 nucleotides: TGTGCCAGCAGCTTAGAAAGGACAGGGGGCTACGAGCAGTACTTC. It translates to CASSLERTGGYEQYF.

The chain carries TRBV28 and TRBJ2-5; 7 bases are a match to TRBD1. The CDR3 runs to 15 residues. The V gene end was trimmed by 3 bases and the J gene end by 3 bases; junction bases not matched to a gene: 7. CDR1 MDHEN and CDR2 SYDVKM come from the germline V gene. CDR3 in DNA: TGTGCCAGCAGTTTTGACTCCGGGACAGAAGAGACCCAGTACTTC. The encoded protein is CASSFDSGTEETQYF. Drawing the rest from reference TRBV28 and TRBJ2-5, the complete variable domain is DVKVTQSSRYLVKRTGEKVFLECVQDMDHENMFWYRQDPGLGLRLIYFSYDVKMKEKGDIPEGYSVSREKKERFSLILESASTNQTSMYLCASSFDSGTEETQYFGPGTRLLVL.

V is TRBV28 and J is TRBJ1-1, with D maybe TRBD1 (5 bases). With 5 bases removed from V and 2 bases from J, the gap between germline ends came to 9 bases. From germline, CDR1 is MDHEN and CDR2 SYDVKM. The CDR3 totals 13 residues. CDR3 in DNA: TGTGCCAGCAGTCGGGGCTTTAACACTGAAGCTTTCTTT. Encoded protein: CASSRGFNTEAFF.

Within the sample, this clone is medium-sized. The V gene is TRBV4-2, the J gene TRBJ1-1, with D unclear. Germline assignment: CDR1 LGHNA and CDR2 YNFKEQ. This CDR3 spans 14 amino acids. The V and J ends lost 0 bases and 6 bases respectively, with 11 bases between them. CDR3 protein: CASSQESPGAEAFF. CDR3 nucleotides: TGTGCCAGCAGCCAAGAGTCTCCCGGCGCTGAAGCTTTCTTT.

This chain links TRBV6-5 with TRBJ2-7, with a possible D match to TRBD1 (7 bases). Germline assignment: CDR1 MNHEY and CDR2 SVGAGI. This CDR3 spans 15 amino acids. Trimming left V 3 bases short and J 0 bases short, with 12 bases between. CDR3 amino acids: CASSYGRGVSYEQYF. CDR3 nucleotide sequence: TGTGCCAGCAGTTATGGCAGGGGGGTCTCCTACGAGCAGTACTTC.

Here the CDR3 DNA reads TGCGCCAGCAGGATCGAAGGAAACTATGGCTACACCTTC. Its protein is CASRIEGNYGYTF. This rearrangement joins TRBV5-1 to TRBJ1-2; no reliable D call. The CDR3 covers 13 residues. V dropped 5 bases and J dropped 2 bases, with 10 bases sitting between them. Germline V lookup: CDR1 SGHRS, CDR2 YFSETQ.

The V call is TRBV7-9, the J call TRBJ2-5; D remains ambiguous. The CDR3 runs to 16 residues. V was pared by 5 bases and J by 5 bases, with 21 bases between. CDR1 and CDR2 from the germline V gene are SEHNR and FQNEAQ (reference sequence). The CDR3 region has the DNA TGTGCCAGCAGCCCCCAGACCGCCGCCCTGGGTGAGACCCAGTACTTC. As protein: CASSPQTAALGETQYF.

The rearrangement links TRBV6-4 to TRBJ2-4; 7 bases align to TRBD2. V was pared by 2 bases and J by 0 bases, with 10 bases of the junction left unmatched. Germline V gene sequence: CDR1 MRHNA, CDR2 SNTAGT. The CDR3 sequence is 18 residues long. CDR3 residues: CASSDERGQKGAKNIQYF. CDR3 coding DNA: TGTGCCAGCAGTGACGAGCGGGGCCAAAAGGGAGCCAAAAACATTCAGTACTTC.

V usage is TRBV6-5 and J usage is TRBJ1-1; the match to TRBD1 covers 11 bases. The CDR3 consists of 15 residues. Germline V lookup: CDR1 MNHEY, CDR2 SVGAGI. V shed 6 bases and J 5 bases; nucleotides not matched to a gene: 8. In DNA, the CDR3 is TGTGCCAGCAGCCGACGGGGACAGGGGGGAACTGAAGCTTTCTTT. Amino acid sequence: CASSRRGQGGTEAFF.

The V and J genes are TRBV6-5 and TRBJ2-2; D perhaps matches TRBD1 (6 bases). This CDR3 has 15 amino acids. V was cut by 6 bases and J by 4 bases, with 15 bases left in between. Germline-derived CDR1 and CDR2 are MNHEY and SVGAGI. The chain's CDR3 is CASRYRVMGTGELFF. The CDR3 nucleotides are TGTGCCAGCAGATACAGGGTAATGGGCACCGGGGAGCTGTTTTTT.

The CDR3 DNA reads TGTGCCTGGACACTAGCGGAATCCTACGAGCAGTACTTC. Residues: CAWTLAESYEQYF. The chain combines TRBV30 with TRBJ2-7; 8 bases fit TRBD2. CDR3 length: 13 amino acids. With 4 bases clipped from V and 1 base from J, the junction kept 3 bases outside the gene matches. Per germline, CDR1 GTSNPN and CDR2 SVGIG (reference sequence).

The V call is TRBV5-1, the J call TRBJ2-7; D is ambiguous. This CDR3 comprises 13 residues. Germline V lookup: CDR1 SGHRS, CDR2 YFSETQ. The ends were cut back, 1 base at V and 0 bases at J, with 5 bases in the middle. The CDR3 nucleotides read TGCGCCAGCAGCTTGACCGACTCCTACGAGCAGTACTTC. This gives the protein CASSLTDSYEQYF.

The CDR3 nucleotides read TGTGCCAGCAGCGTGGGGGAGGGGACATCCTACAATGAGCAGTTCTTC. It yields the protein CASSVGEGTSYNEQFF. The chain couples TRBV9 to TRBJ2-1, with a possible D match to TRBD2 (7 bases). The CDR3 covers 16 residues. CDR1 and CDR2 from the germline V gene are SGDLS and YYNGEE. With 2 bases removed from V and 1 base from J, the gap between germline ends came to 13 bases.

The V gene is TRBV10-3, the J gene TRBJ2-2, with 9 positions matching TRBD2. With 2 bases clipped from V and 3 bases from J, the junction kept 7 bases outside the gene matches. Germline values: CDR1 ENHRY, CDR2 SYGVKD. The CDR3 runs 17 residues. The CDR3 DNA reads as TGTGCCATCAGTGAGATAAGCGGGGGGCCCCACACCGGGGAGCTGTTTTTT. Its translation is CAISEISGGPHTGELFF.

V and J are TRBV2 and TRBJ1-2; D is possibly TRBD1 (6 bases). V lost 7 bases, J lost 2 bases, and 17 bases lay in between. This CDR3 is built from 15 residues. The germline V gene encodes CDR1 SNHLY and CDR2 FYNNEI. In DNA, the CDR3 is TGTGCCAGCACCTTGGACAGAAACTTGAACTATGGCTACACCTTC. It encodes CASTLDRNLNYGYTF.

The sample holds one count of this clone. The V gene is TRBV11-2, the J gene TRBJ2-1, with 9 bases that match TRBD2. CDR1 and CDR2 (germline): SGHAT, FQNNGV. The J segment lost 11 bases and the V segment lost 0 bases, leaving 14 bases of the junction unmatched. The CDR3 spans 17 residues. The CDR3 DNA reads as TGTGCCAGCAGCTTAGATTTTGGCGCGGGGGGGCTATATCAGCAGTTCTTC. Translation: CASSLDFGAGGLYQQFF.